The 15 T cell receptor beta chains given below trace back to one sample, sequenced in a study of CD8 T cells in ankylosing spondylitis. TCRdb re-analysed the 5' RACE reads in MiXCR, keeping a single row per CDR3 protein. Here the sample spans some 87,000 distinct CDR3 sequences, around 10% being singletons. Input material: blood, either unsorted or a sorted T cell fraction (not recorded which). These receptors were collected from a male donor with ankylosing spondylitis or in good health (not recorded which).

This clonotype was found many times. This chain connects TRBV7-2 to TRBJ2-3; no firm D call. Germline-derived CDR1 and CDR2 are SGHTA and FQGNSA. There are 15 residues in the CDR3. Trimming removed 8 bases at V and 1 base at J, with 16 bases between. CDR3 region: CASALAASRTDTQYF. The CDR3 DNA sequence: TGTGCCAGCGCCCTCGCGGCGTCCCGCACAGATACGCAGTATTTT.

This clonotype was seen at least ten times. The rearrangement uses TRBV5-5 and TRBJ2-7; 10 positions match TRBD1. Unmatched junction bases numbered 7, after V lost 3 bases and J lost 4 bases. This CDR3 comprises 15 residues. Germline CDR1 reads SGHKS; CDR2 reads YYEKEE (reference sequence). CDR3 protein: CASSWDRGGSYEQYF. In DNA form, the CDR3 reads TGTGCCAGCAGCTGGGACAGGGGAGGTTCGTACGAGCAGTACTTC.

The genes are TRBV20-1 and TRBJ2-5; D possibly corresponds to TRBD1 (6 bases). The CDR3 consists of 15 residues. CDR1 DFQATT and CDR2 SNEGSKA come from the germline V gene (reference sequence). The V gene lost 3 bases and the J gene lost 4 bases, with 18 bases spanning the gap. CDR3 DNA: TGCAGTGCTAGGGGGGCGGGCGCGCCCGGAGAGACCCAGTACTTC. Translating gives CSARGAGAPGETQYF.

This clonotype has ten or more counts. The rearrangement links TRBV12-3 or TRBV12-4 to TRBJ1-1; D uncertain. This CDR3 region has 12 residues. Trimming pared 6 bases from V and 5 bases from J, leaving 10 bases between. The CDR3 nucleotides are TGTGCCAGCAGGGTTGGGAGGACTGAAGCTTTCTTT. Translation gives CASRVGRTEAFF.

This clonotype occurred many times. This chain links TRBV6-1 with TRBJ2-7; the D gene is possibly TRBD1 (6 bases). Germline assignment: CDR1 MNHNS and CDR2 SASEGT. The CDR3 is 15 residues long. The V end lost 6 bases, the J end lost 3 bases, and 18 bases lay between the germline ends. In DNA form, the CDR3 reads TGTGCCAGCAGCGGCCTGGGCAGGGGCCACTACGAGCAGTACTTC. The encoded protein is CASSGLGRGHYEQYF.

This clonotype was recorded a few times. The gene calls are TRBV11-2 and TRBJ2-3; 13 positions agree with TRBD2. CDR1 is SGHAT and CDR2 is FQNNGV in the germline V gene. V lost 5 bases to trimming and J lost 2 bases; unmatched junction nucleotides: 4. The CDR3 runs to 16 residues. CDR3 in DNA: TGTGCCAGCAGCCTAGGGACTAGCGGGAACACAGATACGCAGTATTTT. It specifies CASSLGTSGNTDTQYF.

There are many counts of this clonotype. The rearrangement links TRBV4-2 to TRBJ2-2; either TRBD1 or TRBD2 may fit D (5 bases each). The CDR3 has 20 amino acids. Trimming stripped 3 bases from V and 7 bases from J, with 30 bases between. Germline V gene data show CDR1 as LGHNA and CDR2 as YNFKEQ. CDR3 in DNA: TGTGCCAGCAGCCATCAAACCCGGACCCGGGACCAAGTGGAGAACGGGGAGCTGTTTTTT. Amino acids: CASSHQTRTRDQVENGELFF.

There are many counts of this clonotype. The chain joins TRBV15 to TRBJ2-2; 11 positions match TRBD1. V shed 3 bases, J shed 6 bases, and the junction held 9 bases outside the gene matches. Germline assignment: CDR1 LNHNV and CDR2 YYDKDF (reference sequence). The CDR3 totals 17 residues. This CDR3 is CATSRDRGRIGAGELFF. The CDR3 DNA reads as TGTGCCACCAGCAGGGACAGGGGGCGTATTGGCGCCGGGGAGCTGTTTTTT.

This clonotype has at least ten counts. V usage is TRBV12-3 or TRBV12-4 and J usage is TRBJ2-3; either TRBD1 or TRBD2 may supply D (5 bases each). This CDR3 has 13 amino acids. Trimming stripped 6 bases from V and 5 bases from J, with 12 bases between. Written as DNA, the CDR3 is TGTGCCAGCAGCGGGACGACGGGAGATACGCAGTATTTT. Amino acids: CASSGTTGDTQYF.

This clonotype was found many times. The CDR3 here is CASVYTTGAGELFF. The CDR3 nucleotides read TGTGCCAGCGTCTATACGACAGGGGCCGGGGAGCTGTTTTTT. This chain links TRBV7-9 with TRBJ2-2; 8 positions match TRBD1. CDR1 is SEHNR, CDR2 FQNEAQ, per germline (reference sequence). The CDR3 sequence is 14 residues long. After removal of 8 bases from V and 6 bases from J, the junction contained 8 bases not matched to a gene. The full variable domain, in which reference TRBV7-9 and TRBJ2-2 provide the parts outside the CDR3, is DTGVSQNPRHKITKRGQNVTFRCDPISEHNRLYWYRQTLGQGPEFLTYFQNEAQLEKSRLLSDRFSAERPKGSFSTLEIQRTEQGDSAMYLCASVYTTGAGELFFGEGSRLTVL.

This clonotype has ten or more counts. The chain links TRBV5-1 to TRBJ2-1; TRBD2 aligns across 9 bases. After removal of 4 bases from V and 3 bases from J, the junction contained 8 bases not matched to a gene. CDR3 length: 16 residues. Germline V gene lookup returns CDR1 SGHRS and CDR2 YFSETQ. CDR3 sequence (DNA): TGCGCCAGCAGCATACTCGGGACTAGCAGCTACAATGAGCAGTTCTTC. This gives the protein CASSILGTSSYNEQFF.

This clonotype appeared many times. The gene calls are TRBV5-6 and TRBJ2-6; no definite D call. The CDR3 runs 13 residues. Germline V lookup: CDR1 SGHDT, CDR2 YYEEEE. The germline V and J ends were trimmed by 2 bases and 4 bases, with 4 bases remaining between them. The chain's CDR3 is CASSLSGANVLTF. In DNA, the CDR3 is TGTGCCAGCAGCTTATCCGGGGCCAACGTCCTGACTTTC. The full variable domain, completed using reference TRBV5-6 and TRBJ2-6, is DAGVTQSPTHLIKTRGQQVTLRCSPKSGHDTVSWYQQALGQGPQFIFQYYEEEERQRGNFPDRFSGHQFPNYSSELNVNALLLGDSALYLCASSLSGANVLTFGAGSRLTVL.

The chain uses TRBV7-9 and TRBJ2-5, with 9 bases matching TRBD1. Germline loops: CDR1 SEHNR, CDR2 FQNEAQ (reference sequence). The CDR3 is 14 residues long. J was trimmed by 5 bases and V by 5 bases; bases with no gene match: 6. CDR3 loop: CASSRQGGMETQYF. The CDR3 coding sequence is TGTGCCAGCAGCCGACAGGGGGGCATGGAGACCCAGTACTTC.

This clonotype has ten or more counts. The chain joins TRBV29-1 to TRBJ2-7, with 8 bases aligning to TRBD1. Unmatched junction bases numbered 12, after V lost 5 bases and J lost 6 bases. Germline V gene sequence: CDR1 SQVTM, CDR2 ANQGSEA. The CDR3 consists of 14 residues. The CDR3 DNA reads TGCAGCGTTAAACCAGGGGGCCGTGGGGTCGAGCAGTACTTC. Its protein is CSVKPGGRGVEQYF.

A few counts support this clonotype. The chain employs TRBV2 and TRBJ2-3, with D maybe TRBD2 (7 bases). Germline V CDR1 and CDR2: SNHLY, FYNNEI. The germline V and J ends were trimmed by 7 bases and 4 bases, with 18 bases remaining between them. This CDR3 contains 15 residues. CDR3: CASTDSGGASDTQYF. CDR3 nucleotide sequence: TGTGCCAGCACCGACTCTGGGGGGGCCTCAGATACGCAGTATTTT.